The 16 T cell receptor beta chains below all came from one sample that was sequenced in a study of cytomegalovirus exposure and HLA in healthy donors. The PCR had 60 Vbeta and 13 Jbeta primers. Only in-frame clones appear in the TCRdb table, and some are missing; sequencing was by immunoSEQ multiplex PCR. The sample carries 95,000 to 150,000 clones, more than 60% recorded once. The sample consisted of PBMCs. These receptors originate from a woman aged 40-49 years in good health and CMV-seropositive.

This clone came up a few times. The V gene is TRBV6-5, the J gene TRBJ2-7; 11 bases line up with TRBD1. Germline CDR1 and CDR2: MNHEY and SVGAGI. The CDR3 is made up of 14 amino acids. Unmatched junction bases numbered 9, after V lost 8 bases and J lost 6 bases. CDR3 amino acids: CASCSRDRGCEQYF. For the CDR3, the DNA is TGTGCCAGCTGTTCCCGGGACAGGGGGTGCGAGCAGTACTTC.

This chain links TRBV4-2 with TRBJ2-6; perhaps TRBD2 as D (5 bases). Looked up from germline, CDR1 is LGHNA and CDR2 is YNFKEQ. V lost 5 bases to trimming and J lost 4 bases, with 15 bases between them. This CDR3 spans 16 amino acids. The DNA for the CDR3 is TGTGCCAGCAGCATCCGGGGTGGTGGAGGGGCCAACGTCCTGACTTTC. Translated, it gives CASSIRGGGGANVLTF.

V and J are TRBV11-1 and TRBJ1-2; perhaps TRBD1 as D (6 bases). Germline lookup yields CDR1 SGHAT and CDR2 FQDESV (reference sequence). The CDR3 is 13 residues long. Trimming pared 5 bases from V and 4 bases from J, leaving 11 bases between. The CDR3 nucleotides are TGTGCCAGCAGCCCACAGGGAAGCTATGGCTACACCTTC. This codes for CASSPQGSYGYTF.

This rearrangement joins TRBV18 to TRBJ2-1; 10 bases map to TRBD2. Trimming at V came to 0 bases and at J to 1 base, leaving 3 bases not matched to a gene. The CDR3 is 17 amino acids. CDR1 KGHSH and CDR2 LQKENI come from the germline V gene. In nucleotides, the CDR3 is TGTGCCAGCTCACCACCGGCTAGCGGGAGTTCCTACAATGAGCAGTTCTTC. Amino acid sequence: CASSPPASGSSYNEQFF.

V and J are TRBV6-5 and TRBJ2-1; D not resolved. The CDR3 spans 12 residues. Trimming took off 6 bases at V and 9 bases at J, with 12 bases between the two ends. Germline V lookup: CDR1 MNHEY, CDR2 SVGAGI. The CDR3 region is CASSPLFGEQFF. The CDR3 DNA is TGTGCCAGCAGCCCCCTTTTCGGTGAGCAGTTCTTC.

CDR3 nucleotides: TGCGCCAGCTCCGCAGGGCGGGAGACCCAGTACTTC. Translating gives CASSAGRETQYF. This sequence joins TRBV5-1 and TRBJ2-5; tentatively, D is TRBD1 (5 bases). The CDR3 length is 12 residues. CDR1 is SGHRS and CDR2 is YFSETQ in the germline V gene. V lost 7 bases to trimming and J lost 5 bases, with 12 bases between them.

V and J are TRBV2 and TRBJ2-2; 11 nucleotides line up with TRBD2. V shed 6 bases and J 8 bases; nucleotides not matched to a gene: 11. This CDR3 is built from 16 residues. Germline CDR1 SNHLY, CDR2 FYNNEI. DNA for the CDR3: TGTGCCAGCAGACCGGGACTAGCGGCCTTTAGGGGGGAGCTGTTTTTT. Translating it yields CASRPGLAAFRGELFF.

The gene calls are TRBV2 and TRBJ1-6; D perhaps matches TRBD1 (5 bases). Trimming took 6 bases from V and 3 from J, leaving 9 bases between them. Germline CDR1 SNHLY, CDR2 FYNNEI. The CDR3 is 14 residues long. In DNA, the CDR3 is TGTGCCAGCAGAACTCAGGGCTATAATTCACCCCTCCACTTT. Translating gives CASRTQGYNSPLHF. Full variable domain (remainder filled in from reference TRBV2 and TRBJ1-6): EPEVTQTPSHQVTQMGQEVILRCVPISNHLYFYWYRQILGQKVEFLVSFYNNEISEKSEIFDDQFSVERPDGSNFTLKIRSTKLEDSAMYFCASRTQGYNSPLHFGNGTRLTVT.

The CDR3 loop is CAWSAGQANEKLFF. CDR3 in DNA: TGTGCCTGGAGTGCCGGACAGGCCAATGAAAAACTGTTTTTT. V usage is TRBV30 and J usage is TRBJ1-4; 7 positions agree with TRBD1. This CDR3 spans 14 amino acids. CDR1 and CDR2 from the germline V gene are GTSNPN and SVGIG (reference sequence). With V trimmed by 1 base and J by 5 bases, 4 bases remained unmatched.

The chain carries TRBV5-1 and TRBJ2-3, with TRBD2 matching 8 bases. The CDR3 has 17 residues. The V segment lost 0 bases and the J segment 1 base; nucleotides outside the gene matches: 7. CDR1 and CDR2 (germline): SGHRS, YFSETQ. Written as DNA, the CDR3 is TGCGCCAGCAGCTTGGGATATACTAGCGGCCGCACAGATACGCAGTATTTT. This sequence encodes CASSLGYTSGRTDTQYF.

This clone came up once. The rearrangement links TRBV30 to TRBJ2-3; weak D call: TRBD2 (6 bases). V was cut by 0 bases and J by 7 bases, with 11 bases left in between. This CDR3 contains 13 residues. Germline V gives CDR1 GTSNPN, CDR2 SVGIG (reference sequence). CDR3 in DNA: TGTGCCTGGAGTGTACGACGGGGGAATACGCAGTATTTT. Amino acid sequence: CAWSVRRGNTQYF.

The chain couples TRBV4-2 to TRBJ2-2; D may be TRBD2 (6 bases). CDR1 and CDR2 from the germline V gene are LGHNA and YNFKEQ. This CDR3 spans 14 amino acids. Trimming cost V 2 bases and J 4 bases, with 8 bases left between them. The CDR3 loop reads CASSQRESTGELFF. As DNA, the CDR3 is TGTGCCAGCAGCCAACGGGAGAGCACCGGGGAGCTGTTTTTT.

DNA for the CDR3: TGTGCCATCAGCACAGGACCCGATAGCAATCAGCCCCAGCATTTT. It codes for CAISTGPDSNQPQHF. The J gene is TRBJ1-5, the V gene TRBV10-3, with D possibly TRBD1 on 5 matching bases. CDR1 is ENHRY and CDR2 is SYGVKD in the germline V gene. The V end lost 6 bases, the J end lost 0 bases, and 12 bases lay between the germline ends. The CDR3 runs to 15 residues.

The CDR3 sequence: CASSLALGPQNEQFF. The CDR3 DNA reads as TGTGCCAGCAGCTTAGCGCTTGGCCCGCAGAATGAGCAGTTCTTC. The V call is TRBV7-2, the J call TRBJ2-1, with D uncertain. Trimming cost V 0 bases and J 7 bases, with 13 bases left between them. This CDR3 is 15 amino acids long. CDR1 is SGHTA and CDR2 is FQGNSA in the germline V gene.

The chain carries TRBV5-4 and TRBJ1-2; D uncertain. CDR1 is SGHNT and CDR2 is YYREEE in the germline V gene (reference sequence). The CDR3 loop spans 15 amino acids. Trimming shortened V by 4 bases and J by 4 bases, and 17 bases separated the two germline ends. The DNA for the CDR3 is TGTGCCAGCAGCCCGGCAGGCGGGCCTATCTATGGCTACACCTTC. This gives the protein CASSPAGGPIYGYTF.

The chain uses TRBV25-1 and TRBJ2-1; perhaps TRBD2 as D (5 bases). Germline-derived CDR1 and CDR2 are MGHDK and SYGVNS. The V and J ends lost 1 base and 8 bases respectively, with 12 bases between them. This CDR3 is built from 14 residues. The CDR3 sequence is CASSELVATDEQFF. The CDR3 DNA reads TGTGCCAGCAGTGAATTGGTAGCGACGGATGAGCAGTTCTTC.